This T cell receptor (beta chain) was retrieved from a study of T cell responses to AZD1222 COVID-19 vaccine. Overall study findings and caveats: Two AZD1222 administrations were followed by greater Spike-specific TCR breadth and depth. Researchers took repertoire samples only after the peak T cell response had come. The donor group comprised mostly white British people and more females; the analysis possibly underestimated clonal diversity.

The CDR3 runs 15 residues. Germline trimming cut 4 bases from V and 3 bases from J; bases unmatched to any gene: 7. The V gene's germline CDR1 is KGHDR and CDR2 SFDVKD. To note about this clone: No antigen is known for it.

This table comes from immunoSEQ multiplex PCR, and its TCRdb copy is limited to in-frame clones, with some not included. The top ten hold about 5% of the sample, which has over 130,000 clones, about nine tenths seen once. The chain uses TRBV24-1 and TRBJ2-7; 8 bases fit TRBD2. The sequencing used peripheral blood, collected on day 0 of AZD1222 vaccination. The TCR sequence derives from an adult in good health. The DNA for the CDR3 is TGTGCCACCAGTGACCCTACTAGCGGTATCTACGAGCAGTACTTC. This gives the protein CATSDPTSGIYEQYF.